Included here is one T cell receptor (beta chain) sequence, with context. The CDR3 contains 13 residues. The germline gives CDR1 SQVTM, CDR2 ANQGSEA. The V and J ends lost 6 bases and 1 base, in that order; junction bases with no gene match: 4. Here immunoSEQ multiplex PCR was the method, and the copy in TCRdb shows in-frame clones only, minus some. Of 150,000 or so clones in the sample, roughly 90% were seen once. The data are from a study of blood T cell repertoires in COVID-19. Across the study: Acute and convalescent COVID-19 specimens originated in the United States, Italy and Spain. PBMCs, B-cell-depleted T cells, or T cells provided the cDNA or gDNA that made up the material.

Enrolment of Seattle patients took place during active infection, and they were followed longitudinally. Sequencing used peripheral blood. The clonotype was recovered from a man aged 25 to 40 with COVID-19, enrolled during active disease. This rearrangement joins TRBV29-1 to TRBJ1-1; 8 positions match TRBD1. The CDR3 sequence: CSVKTGANTEAFF. CDR3 bases: TGCAGCGTCAAGACAGGGGCGAACACTGAAGCTTTCTTT.